This T cell receptor (beta chain) stems from a study of blood T cell repertoires in COVID-19. About the study: The analysed material was cDNA or gDNA that came from T cells, B-cell-depleted T cells, or PBMCs.

Libraries were prepared by immunoSEQ multiplex PCR; TCRdb keeps only in-frame clonotypes and omits some of them. Of about 52,000 clones in the sample, 82% were seen once. This CDR3 comprises 13 residues. Germline CDR1 and CDR2: KGHDR and SFDVKD. The V and J ends lost 5 bases and 2 bases respectively, with 9 bases between them. The chain employs TRBV24-1 and TRBJ2-7; no clear D. The source material was peripheral blood. This receptor was taken from an elderly man with COVID-19, enrolled during active disease. The CDR3 spells CATSGLSPYEQYV. The CDR3 region has the DNA TGTGCCACCAGTGGACTCTCGCCCTACGAGCAGTACGTC.